The 22 T cell receptor beta chains below all came from one sample that was sequenced in a study of blood T cells in healthy people across ages. The second PCR ran 7 to 11 cycles with a sample-barcoded 5' primer and J-beta primers. Each CDR3 protein is one row after TCRdb ran MiXCR on the 5' RACE reads. This sample has 580,000 or so distinct CDR3 sequences; 47% occur once, and the top ten carry 20% to 25%. Sequences were obtained from blood. The receptors were gathered from a man at least 80 years old in good health.

This clonotype has more than one count but fewer than ten. The chain couples TRBV20-1 to TRBJ2-7, with 13 bases fitting TRBD2. The germline V gene encodes CDR1 DFQATT and CDR2 SNEGSKA (reference sequence). The CDR3 extends over 18 amino acids. Losses at the gene ends were 5 bases for V and 0 bases for J; bases not matched to a gene: 13. For the CDR3, the DNA is TGCAGTGCTTTCCGCCGCCCTGGGACTAGCGGGACCTCCTACGAGCAGTACTTC. It encodes CSAFRRPGTSGTSYEQYF.

This clonotype has just a few counts. This sequence joins TRBV4-3 and TRBJ2-3; TRBD2 matches at 11 bases. Germline CDR1 LGHNA, CDR2 YSLEER. The CDR3 covers 15 residues. The ends lost 4 bases at V and 5 bases at J; junction bases unmatched: 5. CDR3 sequence: CASSLSGGAKDTQYF. CDR3 nucleotides: TGCGCCAGCAGCCTTAGCGGGGGGGCCAAAGATACGCAGTATTTT.

This clonotype appeared a few times. The J gene is TRBJ2-1, the V gene TRBV6-2 or TRBV6-3; the match to TRBD2 covers 13 bases. Germline V gives CDR1 MNHEY, CDR2 SVGEGT. The ends lost 10 bases at V and 0 bases at J; junction bases unmatched: 9. The CDR3 length is 17 residues. The CDR3 DNA reads as TGTGCCACCCTGGGACTAGCGGGACTACCCTCCTACAATGAGCAGTTCTTC. Its protein product is CATLGLAGLPSYNEQFF.

The chain recombines TRBV10-2 with TRBJ1-5; D is unclear. CDR3 length equals 15 residues. The germline V gene has CDR1 WSHSY and CDR2 SAAADI. Trimming stripped 4 bases from V and 0 bases from J, with 10 bases between. CDR3 loop: CASSVGRNSNQPQHF. CDR3 nucleotide sequence: TGCGCCAGCAGTGTTGGCCGAAATAGCAATCAGCCCCAGCATTTT.

At least ten counts were recorded for this clonotype. J is TRBJ2-3 and V is TRBV7-9; D tentatively reads TRBD1 or TRBD2 (5 bases each). The CDR3 runs 16 residues. CDR1 is SEHNR, CDR2 FQNEAQ, per germline (reference sequence). V was trimmed by 3 bases and J by 5 bases, leaving 18 bases between them. The CDR3 region is CASSFRGSPAGDTQYF. CDR3 sequence (DNA): TGTGCCAGCAGCTTTCGGGGCTCCCCCGCGGGAGATACGCAGTATTTT.

There are a few counts of this clonotype. V usage is TRBV20-1 and J usage is TRBJ1-5, with D maybe TRBD1 (5 bases). This CDR3 is built from 13 residues. The ends were cut back, 6 bases at V and 6 bases at J, with 15 bases in the middle. In germline, CDR1 is DFQATT, CDR2 SNEGSKA (reference sequence). The CDR3 DNA is TGCAGTGCGCAGTCGCAGGGAGGTCAGCCCCAGCATTTT. This gives the protein CSAQSQGGQPQHF.

The J gene is TRBJ2-2, the V gene TRBV20-1, with TRBD1 matching 7 bases. Germline assignment: CDR1 DFQATT and CDR2 SNEGSKA (reference sequence). The CDR3 extends over 14 amino acids. Unmatched junction bases numbered 6, after V lost 2 bases and J lost 6 bases. CDR3 in DNA: TGCAGTGCTAGAAGACGGCAGGGGGCCGGGGAGCTGTTTTTT. This encodes CSARRRQGAGELFF.

The chain carries TRBV20-1 and TRBJ1-1; 8 bases map to TRBD1. The CDR3 has 12 residues. Germline lookup yields CDR1 DFQATT and CDR2 SNEGSKA (reference sequence). V dropped 8 bases and J dropped 1; count of bases not matched to a gene: 3. The CDR3 region has the DNA TGCAGTACTGGACAGGGGAACACTGAAGCTTTCTTT. This encodes CSTGQGNTEAFF.

V usage is TRBV6-2 or TRBV6-3 and J usage is TRBJ2-7; 8 bases are a match to TRBD2. The V gene's germline CDR1 is MNHEY and CDR2 SVGEGT. The CDR3 is made up of 14 amino acids. V lost 6 bases and J lost 2; bases outside the gene matches: 6. In nucleotides, the CDR3 is TGTGCCAGCAGGGTAGCGGGGATTGCCTACGAGCAGTACTTC. Translated, it gives CASRVAGIAYEQYF.

This clonotype was recorded only once. The chain employs TRBV20-1 and TRBJ2-3; 13 positions match TRBD2. Germline V gene sequence: CDR1 DFQATT, CDR2 SNEGSKA (reference sequence). J gave up 7 bases and V 5 bases, and 9 bases lay outside the gene matches. CDR3 length equals 15 residues. DNA of the CDR3: TGCAGTGCTCCCGGGACTAGCGGGGCCCGGAATACGCAGTATTTT. Its translation: CSAPGTSGARNTQYF.

The rearrangement uses TRBV20-1 and TRBJ2-7; TRBD1 matches 8 bases. The ends lost 3 bases at V and 3 bases at J; junction bases unmatched: 19. The CDR3 runs to 18 residues. Germline lookup yields CDR1 DFQATT and CDR2 SNEGSKA (reference sequence). This CDR3 is CSARDRAQFGNSFYEQYF. CDR3 in DNA: TGCAGTGCTAGGGACAGGGCGCAATTCGGGAATTCTTTCTACGAGCAGTACTTC.

A note on this clonotype: One end of the junction fails to match germline, which may point to a read error. The gene calls are TRBV18 and TRBJ2-5; D uncertain. The germline CDR1 and CDR2 sequences are KGHSH and LQKENI. This CDR3 region has 12 residues. CDR3: CTSSPGAETQYF. CDR3 DNA: TGTACCAGCTCACCCGGCGCGGAGACCCAGTACTTC. Full variable domain (outside the CDR3, taken from reference TRBV18 and TRBJ2-5): NAGVMQNPRHLVRRRGQEARLRCSPMKGHSHVYWYRQLPEEGLKFMVYLQKENIIDESGMPKERFSAEFPKEGPSILRIQQVVRGDSAAYFCTSSPGAETQYFGPGTRLLVL.

J is TRBJ2-3 and V is TRBV12-3 or TRBV12-4; D call uncertain. V shed 5 bases and J shed 2 bases, with 11 bases lying between them. The CDR3 consists of 14 residues. The CDR3 sequence is CASSRGPLTDTQYF. The CDR3 DNA is TGTGCCAGCAGTAGAGGACCTCTCACAGATACGCAGTATTTT.

This chain connects TRBV25-1 to TRBJ2-5; possibly TRBD1 or TRBD2 for D (6 bases each). Looked up from germline, CDR1 is MGHDK and CDR2 is SYGVNS. The CDR3 is 14 residues long. V was pared by 4 bases and J by 4 bases, with 13 bases between. Here the CDR3 reads CASSVEWGAETQYF. The CDR3 nucleotides are TGTGCCAGCAGTGTAGAGTGGGGGGCAGAGACCCAGTACTTC.

This clonotype was counted only a few times. This sequence joins TRBV9 and TRBJ2-1; D perhaps matches TRBD2 (6 bases). V lost 1 base and J lost 4, with 12 bases in between. The length of the CDR3 is 15 residues. Germline V gene lookup returns CDR1 SGDLS and CDR2 YYNGEE. The CDR3 sequence: CASSVPSGPYNEQFF. The DNA of the CDR3 is TGTGCCAGCAGCGTACCCAGCGGGCCTTACAATGAGCAGTTCTTC.

This clonotype was detected once. Possible read error: a much larger clone is one base away. The chain couples TRBV6-5 to TRBJ2-3, with D unresolved. This CDR3 has 15 amino acids. Trimming took off 0 bases at V and 5 bases at J, with 12 bases between the two ends. The germline gives CDR1 MNHEY, CDR2 SVGAGI. CDR3: CASSYSAQARDTQYF. CDR3 sequence (DNA): TGTGCCAGCAGTTACTCGGCTCAGGCCCGAGATACGCAGTATTTT.

The V call is TRBV6-5, the J call TRBJ2-2; D may be TRBD1 (5 bases). V was pared by 4 bases and J by 5 bases, with 14 bases between. The CDR3 totals 15 residues. Per the germline V gene, CDR1 is MNHEY and CDR2 is SVGAGI. The CDR3: CASSSTGGETGELFF. The CDR3 DNA reads TGTGCCAGCAGTTCAACAGGCGGAGAGACCGGGGAGCTGTTTTTT.

This clonotype showed up just a few times. The CDR3 reads CASSQDRFGLDTQYF. Written as DNA, the CDR3 is TGTGCCAGCAGCCAAGACAGGTTTGGATTGGATACGCAGTATTTT. The V gene is TRBV3-1, the J gene TRBJ2-3, with D unclear. The CDR3 spans 15 residues. The V end lost 0 bases, the J end lost 6 bases, and 13 bases lay between the germline ends. In germline, CDR1 is LGHDT, CDR2 YNNKEL (reference sequence).

For this clonotype: At one end, the junction sequence differs from germline, possibly due to a read error. The rearrangement uses TRBV3-1 and TRBJ2-5; D not certain. The V gene's germline CDR1 is LGHDT and CDR2 YNNKEL (reference sequence). The CDR3 has 14 residues. DNA for the CDR3: TGTGCCAGCAGTCAAGACACGAAACAAGAGACCCAGTACTTC. It specifies CASSQDTKQETQYF.

The chain uses TRBV20-1 and TRBJ1-6; D gene ambiguous. The CDR3 covers 12 residues. The germline CDR1 and CDR2 sequences are DFQATT and SNEGSKA (reference sequence). The ends were cut back, 1 base at V and 18 bases at J, with 16 bases in the middle. The CDR3 protein is CSARGTERLPHF. The CDR3 DNA sequence: TGCAGTGCTAGAGGGACGGAGCGCCTCCCCCACTTT.

This clonotype was observed a handful of times. The V call is TRBV6-6, the J call TRBJ2-5; either TRBD1 or TRBD2 may fit D (7 bases each). V lost 6 bases to trimming and J lost 7 bases, with 18 bases between them. This CDR3 is 14 amino acids long. Germline values: CDR1 MNHNY, CDR2 SVGAGI (reference sequence). The CDR3 region is CASSSPTGRGTQYF. For the CDR3, the DNA is TGTGCCAGCAGCTCTCCGACAGGGAGGGGGACCCAGTACTTC.

This clonotype was observed many times. The chain employs TRBV20-1 and TRBJ1-5; TRBD1 matches 9 bases. V was pared by 6 bases and J by 7 bases, with 4 bases of the junction left unmatched. Germline-derived CDR1 and CDR2 are DFQATT and SNEGSKA (reference sequence). The CDR3 loop spans 12 amino acids. The CDR3 loop reads CSARTGDQPQHF. In nucleotides, the CDR3 is TGCAGTGCAAGGACAGGGGACCAGCCCCAGCATTTT.